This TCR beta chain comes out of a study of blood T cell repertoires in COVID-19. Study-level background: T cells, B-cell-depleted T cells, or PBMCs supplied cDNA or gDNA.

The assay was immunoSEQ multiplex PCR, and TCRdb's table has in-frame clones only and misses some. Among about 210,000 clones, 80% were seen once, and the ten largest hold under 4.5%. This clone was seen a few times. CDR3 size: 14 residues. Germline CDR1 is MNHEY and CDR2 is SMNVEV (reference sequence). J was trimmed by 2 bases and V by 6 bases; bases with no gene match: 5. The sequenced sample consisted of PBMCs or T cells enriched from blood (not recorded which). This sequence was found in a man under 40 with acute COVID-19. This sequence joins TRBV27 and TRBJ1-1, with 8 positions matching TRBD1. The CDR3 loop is CASRRQGRNTEAFF. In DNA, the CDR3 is TGTGCCAGCAGAAGACAGGGGCGAAACACTGAAGCTTTCTTT.